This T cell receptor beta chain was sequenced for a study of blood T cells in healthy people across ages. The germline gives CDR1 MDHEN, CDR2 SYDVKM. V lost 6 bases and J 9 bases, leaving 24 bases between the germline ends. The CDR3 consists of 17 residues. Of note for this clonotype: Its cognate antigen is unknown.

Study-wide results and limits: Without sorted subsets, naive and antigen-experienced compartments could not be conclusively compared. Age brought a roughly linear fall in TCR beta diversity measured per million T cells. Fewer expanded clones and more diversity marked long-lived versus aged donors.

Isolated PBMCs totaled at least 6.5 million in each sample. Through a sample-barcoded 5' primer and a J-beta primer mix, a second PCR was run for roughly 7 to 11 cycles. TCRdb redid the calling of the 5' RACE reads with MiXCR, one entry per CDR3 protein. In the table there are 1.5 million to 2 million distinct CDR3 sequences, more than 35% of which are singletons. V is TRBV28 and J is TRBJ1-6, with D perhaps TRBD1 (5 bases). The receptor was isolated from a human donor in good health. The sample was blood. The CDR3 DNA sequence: TGTGCCAGCAGGCGGGACCCCTCCGAGGGTAAATTTTCACCCCTCCACTTT. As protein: CASRRDPSEGKFSPLHF.